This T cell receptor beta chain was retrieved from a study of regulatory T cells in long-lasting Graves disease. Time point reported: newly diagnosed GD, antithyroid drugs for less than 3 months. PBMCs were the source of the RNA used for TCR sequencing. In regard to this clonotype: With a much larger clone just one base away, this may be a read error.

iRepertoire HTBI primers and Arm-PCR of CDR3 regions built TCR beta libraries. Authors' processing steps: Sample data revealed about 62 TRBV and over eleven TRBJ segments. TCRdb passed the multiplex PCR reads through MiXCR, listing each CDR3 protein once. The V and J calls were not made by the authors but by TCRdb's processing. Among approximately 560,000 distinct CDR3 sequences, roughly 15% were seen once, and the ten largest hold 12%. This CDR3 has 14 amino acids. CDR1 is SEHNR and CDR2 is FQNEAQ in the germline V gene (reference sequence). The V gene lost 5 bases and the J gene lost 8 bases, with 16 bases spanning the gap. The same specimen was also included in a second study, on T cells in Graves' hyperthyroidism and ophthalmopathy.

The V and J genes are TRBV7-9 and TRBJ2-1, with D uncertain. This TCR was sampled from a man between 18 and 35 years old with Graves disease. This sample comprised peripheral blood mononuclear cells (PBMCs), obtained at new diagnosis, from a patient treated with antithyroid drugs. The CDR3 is CASSQREESDEQFF. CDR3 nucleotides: TGTGCCAGCAGCCAACGCGAGGAATCCGATGAGCAGTTCTTC.